This TCR beta chain emerged from a study of blood T cell repertoires in COVID-19. Clones were sequenced by immunoSEQ multiplex PCR, and TCRdb holds only the in-frame ones, with some missing. The sample yields about 200,000 clones, 86% seen once. The study recruited people aged roughly 18 to 100 years across roughly 23 US areas. This CDR3 is 15 amino acids long. CDR1 and CDR2 (germline): MGHRA, YSYEKL. Trimming pared 0 bases from V and 2 bases from J, leaving 11 bases between. Sequencing was carried out using PBMCs or T cells enriched from blood (not recorded which). The genes are TRBV4-1 and TRBJ2-7, with D perhaps matching TRBD1 (5 bases). The TCR comes from a man aged 35 to 55 with acute COVID-19. The CDR3 nucleotides read TGCGCCAGCAGCCAAGAAGATATAGGGGCCTACGAGCAGTACTTC. Its translation: CASSQEDIGAYEQYF.